This T cell receptor (beta chain) was recorded in a study of CD8+CD57+ T cells in acquired aplastic anemia. The CDR3 contains 17 residues. Germline CDR1 SGDLS, CDR2 YYNGEE. V trimming: 3 bases; J trimming: 2 bases; junction bases outside the gene matches: 13. Findings of the study overall: Between the patient and control groups, CD8+ Simpson's diversity did not differ significantly.

This clonotype was observed at least ten times. Its antigen is undetermined. CD8+CD57+ cell expansion, shown by flow cytometry, had occurred in the patients selected for sequencing. With no exception, the patients had severe acquired aplastic anemia. Patients had undergone no therapy by the time their blood was sampled. The template for TCR beta VDJ and CDR3 sequence profiling was genomic DNA. MiXCR was run by TCRdb on the reads, yielding one entry per CDR3 protein. The sample includes 160,000 or so distinct CDR3 sequences, less than 60% seen only once; the top ten take 3.2%. This TCR came from a human donor with aplastic anemia. The rearrangement links TRBV9 to TRBJ1-1; 7 nucleotides agree with TRBD1. The material sequenced was sorted CD4+, CD8+, or CD8+CD57+ T cells (not recorded which) from PBMCs. The CDR3 sequence is CASSGGDRQGGNTEAFF. CDR3 nucleotide sequence: TGTGCCAGCAGCGGGGGGGACCGACAGGGAGGAAACACTGAAGCTTTCTTT. Drawing the rest from reference TRBV9 and TRBJ1-1, the complete variable domain is DSGVTQTPKHLITATGQRVTLRCSPRSGDLSVYWYQQSLDQGLQFLIQYYNGEERAKGNILERFSAQQFPDLHSELNLSSLELGDSALYFCASSGGDRQGGNTEAFFGQGTRLTVV.